The source of this T cell receptor (beta chain) is a study of CD8+ T cells in alopecia areata listed by TCRdb under 2018. In the study overall: Treated patients were enrolled in an open-label pilot trial of oral tofacitinib at 5 to 10 mg twice daily for moderate-to-severe alopecia areata. Tofacitinib was given for 6 to 18 months, followed by 6 months of follow-up off drug to assess delayed response and recurrence. immunoSEQ multiplex PCR using 35 Vbeta forward primers and 13 Jbeta reverse primers was used to amplify TCRbeta CDR3 regions. RNA came from the PAXgene miRNA kit for fixed scalp, the miRNeasy kit for PBMCs, and the RNeasy kit for mouse skin. Clonality in the scalp was compared among normal scalp (n=4), patchy alopecia areata scalp (n=8), and alopecia totalis/universalis scalp (n=8). The SALT score, which quantifies the percentage of affected scalp surface area, was used to measure disease severity in treated patients. Human TCRbeta sequencing covered scalp tissue and sorted CD4+ and CD8+ peripheral blood T cells from patchy and totalis/universalis alopecia areata patients and healthy controls. High-throughput TCRbeta sequencing was used to examine T cell clonal expansion in alopecia areata in both the C3H/HeJ mouse model and human patients. Biopsies were taken from tofacitinib-treated patients at baseline and again at 4 and 24 weeks into treatment, and several of those patients also had a later scalp biopsy.

The time point label, as the study defines it: 24 weeks on oral tofacitinib. Reading the label with the study, this specimen's treatment or condition is: oral pan-JAK inhibitor, 5-10 mg twice daily. Lesional scalp punch biopsies and peripheral blood were obtained from alopecia areata patients. PBMCs were isolated by density centrifugation and stained for CD3, CD4 and CD8, and CD4+ and CD8+ T cells were sorted on a FACSAria. In regard to this clone: Its antigen specificity is not known. Per-base quality was not reported, and no clone a single base away is much larger than it.

Preparation of the library involved the immunoSEQ multiplex PCR assay. RNA was extracted from all samples and reverse transcribed into cDNA as template for TCR sequencing. First-strand cDNA was synthesized using SuperScript III with a 2:1 mix of oligo-dT and random hexamers. A synthetic immune receptor repertoire was used to gauge amplification bias, and whatever bias remained was removed computationally. Regarding the original processing steps: Raw reads were preprocessed to remove errors, and CDR3 was defined by IMGT conventions from the conserved cysteine to phenylalanine. To get clonality, Shannon entropy was normalized by log2 of the number of productive unique TCRs and the result was subtracted from 1. Scalp TCRbeta sequences were cross-referenced with sorted blood CD4 and CD8 repertoires so that the CD4 or CD8 identity of scalp clones could be inferred. As stored in TCRdb, this immuneACCESS dataset retains in-frame rearrangements with V and J assigned. A fraction of the clones does not appear; measured against another copy, unresolved V genes explain less than half of the discrepancy, and the remainder lacks a known reason. V and J calls and clone size come straight from that table; D and trimming were deduced from the DNA. The sample table lists 150,000 to 200,000 clones, approximately 57% of them with a count of one. Jointly, the top ten make up approximately 15% of the sample.

Taken from the germline V gene, the CDR1 and CDR2 loops are SGHDN and FVKESK. Trimming takes 1 base from V and 7 bases from J, and the germline ends sit 14 bases apart. Counted from cysteine to phenylalanine, this CDR3 has 14 amino acids. Just the 42-base CDR3 DNA is kept, in frame starting at base 1. The full study reports these points: TCR sequences shared between patients were less clear than in mice, possibly partly because of HLA diversity in the patient population. Compared with normal scalp, lesional scalp, particularly in alopecia totalis/universalis, had higher clonality and more expanded CD8+ clones, which suggests antigenic drive. During tofacitinib treatment, many expanded lesional clones remained in scalp and blood, and this persistence may partly explain relapse after treatment is stopped. Scalp TCR repertoire analysis is complicated because resident alphabeta T cells in normal human skin are also sequenced, whereas mouse skin is dominated by gammadelta T cells. Because the treated cohort was small and included a single nonresponder, larger studies are needed to assess links between baseline CD8+ expansion and response. With tofacitinib, both scalp clonality and the number of expanded CD8+ clones among the top 100 scalp clones went down significantly.

The specimen was CD4+ T cells sorted from blood, collected at week 24, from a patient treated with tofacitinib. This TCR was sampled from a human donor with alopecia areata. The sequence links TRBV14 to TRBJ2-7; TRBD1 could be the D gene, as 6 bases match. The CDR3 loop reads CASSQGQVFGEQYF. In nucleotide form, the sequence is TGTGCCAGCAGCCAAGGACAGGTTTTCGGGGAGCAGTACTTC.